What follows are 23 T cell receptor beta chains derived from one specimen sequenced in a study of blood T cell repertoires in COVID-19. The repertoire was sequenced with immunoSEQ multiplex PCR; TCRdb's copy has only in-frame clones and lacks some. The table lists 260,000 or so clones, roughly 84% of them singletons. The sequenced sample was peripheral blood. These receptors all stem from a human donor in a cohort sampled during active COVID-19.

The rearrangement links TRBV19 to TRBJ1-5; a possible D gene is TRBD1 (5 bases). Looked up from germline, CDR1 is LNHDA and CDR2 is SQIVND (reference sequence). Trimming stripped 2 bases from V and 0 bases from J, with 11 bases between. The CDR3 has 16 amino acids. The CDR3 DNA reads as TGTGCCAGTAGTATATTTGGCAGGGATAGCAATCAGCCCCAGCATTTT. Translated, it gives CASSIFGRDSNQPQHF.

The chain combines TRBV7-2 with TRBJ2-1, with D tentatively TRBD1 (6 bases). The CDR3 loop spans 13 amino acids. The V gene lost 1 base and the J gene lost 10 bases, with 11 bases spanning the gap. Germline values: CDR1 SGHTA, CDR2 FQGNSA. CDR3: CASSLGPQGEQFF. The CDR3 DNA reads TGTGCCAGCAGCTTAGGTCCTCAGGGGGAGCAGTTCTTC.

The V and J genes are TRBV18 and TRBJ2-5; 11 bases map to TRBD2. From germline, CDR1 is KGHSH and CDR2 LQKENI. This CDR3 contains 16 residues. V shed 1 base and J 2 bases; nucleotides not matched to a gene: 3. CDR3 protein: CASSPLGLAVQETQYF. CDR3 DNA sequence: TGTGCCAGCTCACCACTGGGACTAGCGGTACAAGAGACCCAGTACTTC.

This clone has a single count. The chain recombines TRBV6-5 with TRBJ2-1, with a possible D match to TRBD2 (5 bases). This CDR3 is 15 amino acids long. Germline V lookup: CDR1 MNHEY, CDR2 SVGAGI. The V and J ends lost 4 bases and 0 bases respectively, with 10 bases between them. This CDR3 is CASSSGISSYNEQFF. The CDR3 coding sequence is TGTGCCAGCAGTTCCGGGATTAGCTCCTACAATGAGCAGTTCTTC.

V gene TRBV9 combines with J gene TRBJ2-7, with TRBD1 matching over 7 bases. Germline lookup yields CDR1 SGDLS and CDR2 YYNGEE. The CDR3 covers 15 residues. Trimming took 2 bases from V and 3 from J; bases not matched to a gene: 8. CDR3 nucleotide sequence: TGTGCCAGCAGCGTCTCCTGGGGACAGATCTACGAGCAGTACTTC. It codes for CASSVSWGQIYEQYF.

V and J are TRBV18 and TRBJ1-6, with 9 bases aligning to TRBD1. CDR1 and CDR2 (germline): KGHSH, LQKENI. V lost 5 bases and J lost 9; bases outside the gene matches: 5. The CDR3 runs 14 residues. CDR3: CASSSDRGGSPLHF. The CDR3 nucleotides are TGTGCCAGCTCATCTGACAGGGGGGGTTCACCCCTCCACTTT.

The rearrangement uses TRBV9 and TRBJ2-1; a possible D gene is TRBD1 (6 bases). The length of the CDR3 is 16 residues. Per germline, CDR1 SGDLS and CDR2 YYNGEE. V lost 2 bases and J lost 10, with 22 bases in between. CDR3 protein: CASSVLGRSPTGEQFF. The CDR3 DNA reads TGTGCCAGCAGCGTGCTCGGGCGGAGTCCCACAGGGGAGCAGTTCTTC.

This chain uses TRBV19 with TRBJ1-5; 7 positions agree with TRBD1. This CDR3 comprises 17 residues. The V segment lost 6 bases and the J segment 0 bases; nucleotides outside the gene matches: 11. Germline V gives CDR1 LNHDA, CDR2 SQIVND (reference sequence). In DNA form, the CDR3 reads TGTGCCAGTAGAGAAAGACAGGGTGGCTTTAGCAATCAGCCCCAGCATTTT. Amino acid sequence: CASRERQGGFSNQPQHF.

Notes on this clone: Other DNA sequences within the sample encode an identical CDR3. The gene calls are TRBV7-2 and TRBJ2-7; 8 bases match TRBD1. CDR3 length equals 13 residues. Germline V gene lookup returns CDR1 SGHTA and CDR2 FQGNSA. Trimming removed 3 bases from V and 2 bases from J; junction bases left unmatched: 0. CDR3 residues: CASSLDRAYEQYF. The CDR3 DNA reads TGTGCCAGCAGCTTGGACAGGGCCTACGAGCAGTACTTC.

A single count supports this clone. This rearrangement joins TRBV5-6 to TRBJ2-1; 9 nucleotides align to TRBD1. CDR3 size: 15 residues. CDR1 and CDR2 (germline): SGHDT, YYEEEE. The V gene end was trimmed by 3 bases and the J gene end by 3 bases; junction bases not matched to a gene: 4. The CDR3 loop reads CASSYRDRDYNEQFF. The CDR3 DNA reads TGTGCCAGCAGCTACCGGGACAGGGACTACAATGAGCAGTTCTTC.

The chain is built from TRBV12-1 and TRBJ1-5; TRBD1, the table's D call, lacks a check against the DNA. TRBV12-1 is reported as a pseudogene. The CDR3 is 10 amino acids. The CDR3: CASSQKPQHF. For the CDR3, the DNA is TGTGCCAGCAGTCAAAAGCCCCAGCATTTT.

The chain has TRBV5-1 and TRBJ1-4, with 7 bases aligning to TRBD1. In germline, CDR1 is SGHRS, CDR2 YFSETQ. V gave up 5 bases and J gave up 5 bases; unmatched junction bases: 6. The CDR3 spans 14 residues. This CDR3 is CASRRTGKNEKLFF. The CDR3 DNA is TGCGCCAGCAGAAGGACAGGCAAGAATGAAAAACTGTTTTTT.

This chain connects TRBV6-1 to TRBJ1-2; 8 bases are a match to TRBD1. The CDR3 has 14 residues. The ends lost 3 bases at V and 8 bases at J; junction bases unmatched: 8. Germline V gene sequence: CDR1 MNHNS, CDR2 SASEGT. The CDR3 loop reads CASSDRGRGQGYTF. The CDR3 bases are TGTGCCAGCAGTGACAGGGGCAGGGGGCAAGGCTACACCTTC.

This clone was found a few times. The chain recombines TRBV5-5 with TRBJ2-2, with 7 bases lining up with TRBD2. The CDR3 has 15 amino acids. V trimming: 2 bases; J trimming: 0 bases; junction bases outside the gene matches: 1. Germline CDR1 and CDR2: SGHKS and YYEKEE (reference sequence). CDR3 loop: CASSLRGANTGELFF. The DNA for the CDR3 is TGTGCCAGCAGCTTACGGGGGGCGAACACCGGGGAGCTGTTTTTT.

The rearrangement joins TRBV19 to TRBJ1-1; D unclear. The CDR3 is 16 amino acids. Trimming took off 5 bases at V and 4 bases at J, with 20 bases between the two ends. From germline, CDR1 is LNHDA and CDR2 SQIVND (reference sequence). The CDR3, as DNA: TGTGCCAGTAGTGCTGGGCAGGCTGGGAGATTCACTGAAGCTTTCTTT. This gives the protein CASSAGQAGRFTEAFF.

This clone is a singleton in its sample. The V call is TRBV18, the J call TRBJ2-1; 8 bases align to TRBD1. V was pared by 4 bases and J by 3 bases, with 5 bases of the junction left unmatched. The CDR3 consists of 15 residues. The germline gives CDR1 KGHSH, CDR2 LQKENI. The CDR3, as DNA: TGTGCCAGCTCACTGACAGGGGTCGGCTACAATGAGCAGTTCTTC. This encodes CASSLTGVGYNEQFF.

V gene TRBV5-1 combines with J gene TRBJ2-3, with TRBD1 as a possible D gene (5 bases). CDR1 is SGHRS, CDR2 YFSETQ, per germline. The CDR3 has 14 residues. The V end was cut by 0 bases, the J end by 8 bases, with 13 bases between. In nucleotides, the CDR3 is TGCGCCAGCAGCTTGGACACGGGTAGGGGTACGCAGTATTTT. Translation: CASSLDTGRGTQYF.

The chain carries TRBV7-9 and TRBJ1-5; a possible D gene is TRBD1 (6 bases). The CDR3 length is 13 residues. V lost 5 bases to trimming and J lost 6 bases, with 11 bases between them. The germline V gene encodes CDR1 SEHNR and CDR2 FQNEAQ (reference sequence). The CDR3 region has the DNA TGTGCCAGCAGCCTTGAAGGGGGTCAGCCCCAGCATTTT. It is translated as CASSLEGGQPQHF.

This chain connects TRBV12-5 to TRBJ1-5; D call uncertain. This CDR3 region has 12 residues. Germline V gene lookup returns CDR1 LGHNT and CDR2 FRNRAP. V was cut by 6 bases and J by 7 bases, with 10 bases left in between. The CDR3 DNA is TGTGCTAGTGGCATAGACGGGCAGCCCCAGCATTTT. Protein: CASGIDGQPQHF.

The chain carries TRBV3-1 (or the pseudogene TRBV3-2) and TRBJ2-7, with 7 bases identical to TRBD2. The germline CDR1 and CDR2 sequences are LGHDT and YNNKEL (reference sequence). V dropped 5 bases and J dropped 3; count of bases not matched to a gene: 4. CDR3 length: 13 amino acids. In DNA form, the CDR3 reads TGTGCCAGCAGCACAACTAGCGTCTACGAGCAGTACTTC. This gives the protein CASSTTSVYEQYF.

The chain joins TRBV6-5 to TRBJ2-7; D may be TRBD2 (6 bases). CDR1 is MNHEY, CDR2 SVGAGI, per germline. V shed 5 bases and J shed 3 bases, with 8 bases lying between them. This CDR3 has 12 amino acids. The CDR3 region is CASSPGSYEQYF. The CDR3 nucleotides are TGTGCCAGCAGTCCCGGGAGCTACGAGCAGTACTTC.

V usage is TRBV2 and J usage is TRBJ1-1; 7 bases are a match to TRBD1. Germline values: CDR1 SNHLY, CDR2 FYNNEI. V trimming: 7 bases; J trimming: 2 bases; junction bases outside the gene matches: 10. CDR3 size: 15 residues. Written as DNA, the CDR3 is TGTGCCAGCACCTACTCCGGGACAGCTAACACTGAAGCTTTCTTT. Its protein product is CASTYSGTANTEAFF.

This chain joins TRBV7-2 and TRBJ2-3; D might be TRBD2 (5 bases). The germline gives CDR1 SGHTA, CDR2 FQGNSA. CDR3 length: 13 residues. V gave up 7 bases and J gave up 0 bases, with 8 bases separating them. CDR3 DNA sequence: TGTGCCAGCAAGGGAGCTAGCACAGATACGCAGTATTTT. It encodes CASKGASTDTQYF.